Shown below are 2 T cell receptor beta chains from a single sample sequenced in a study of tumor-infiltrating lymphocytes in primary liver carcinoma. TCR beta cDNA was prepared out of about 530 ng total RNA by means of a constant-region primer. Three nested multiplex PCR rounds of slightly modified ARM-PCR generated TCR beta libraries. Investigators reported that the first two PCR rounds, at about 11 cycles each, used TRBV1-TRBV30 forward primers with a C-beta reverse primer. TCRdb fed the multiplex PCR reads into MiXCR, producing one record per CDR3 protein. The sample contains about 350,000 distinct CDR3 sequences, less than 65% of which appear only once. It was unsorted whole blood that yielded blood RNA, and germline DNA was also extracted. Sample: peripheral blood. Every receptor here comes from a man aged 40-50 years with primary liver carcinoma and hepatitis B virus infection.

Points on this clonotype: This may arise from a read error, as a much more abundant clone is one base away. The V gene is TRBV4-1, the J gene TRBJ2-7; tentatively, D is TRBD1 (5 bases). Germline-derived CDR1 and CDR2 are MGHRA and YSYEKL. The CDR3 contains 15 residues. As DNA, the CDR3 is TGCGCCAGCAGCCTCCGGGCAGGGCTATCCTACGAGCGGTACTTC. The encoded protein is CASSLRAGLSYERYF.

This clonotype has more than one count but fewer than ten. The chain carries TRBV7-8 and TRBJ2-7; the match to TRBD2 covers 13 bases. Germline values: CDR1 SGHVS, CDR2 FQNEAQ. CDR3 length: 16 amino acids. V dropped 5 bases and J dropped 0; count of bases not matched to a gene: 4. This chain's CDR3 is CASSLGTSGISYEQYF. CDR3 DNA sequence: TGTGCCAGCAGCCTGGGGACTAGCGGGATCTCCTACGAGCAGTACTTC.